Each of the 5 T cell receptor beta chains below was sequenced from the same sample in a study of blood T cell repertoires in COVID-19. The assay was immunoSEQ multiplex PCR, and TCRdb's table has in-frame clones only and misses some. The sample carries over 200,000 clones, around 89% recorded once. Sequencing was carried out using peripheral blood. These receptor sequences come from a man aged 25-45 years with COVID-19, enrolled during active disease.

This clone was seen once. This chain uses TRBV18 with TRBJ2-5; weak D call: TRBD2 (6 bases). The ends were cut back, 6 bases at V and 2 bases at J, with 10 bases in the middle. The germline gives CDR1 KGHSH, CDR2 LQKENI. The CDR3 loop spans 13 amino acids. The DNA of the CDR3 is TGTGCCAGCTCCCTCCGGGGGCAAGAGACCCAGTACTTC. It encodes CASSLRGQETQYF.

V gene TRBV7-9 combines with J gene TRBJ1-1, with a weak D call TRBD1 (5 bases). V shed 4 bases and J shed 3 bases, with 9 bases lying between them. Germline CDR1 is SEHNR and CDR2 is FQNEAQ (reference sequence). This CDR3 contains 13 residues. The CDR3, as DNA: TGTGCCAGCAGCTCCGGGGGGTACACTGAAGCTTTCTTT. This translates into CASSSGGYTEAFF.

This chain connects TRBV5-1 to TRBJ2-2, with D tentatively TRBD1 (6 bases). The CDR3 sequence is 16 residues long. The V gene lost 3 bases and the J gene lost 1 base, with 13 bases spanning the gap. Germline lookup yields CDR1 SGHRS and CDR2 YFSETQ. The CDR3 DNA follows: TGCGCCAGCAGCTCGCGAGGGGGTCAGAACACCGGGGAGCTGTTTTTT. Translation gives CASSSRGGQNTGELFF.

This clone was found once. V gene TRBV19 combines with J gene TRBJ1-6; perhaps TRBD1 as D (5 bases). The V end was cut by 6 bases, the J end by 4 bases, with 13 bases between. Germline V gives CDR1 LNHDA, CDR2 SQIVND (reference sequence). CDR3 length equals 15 residues. In DNA, the CDR3 is TGTGCCAGTAGGGACGGGACTCAATATAATTCACCCCTCCACTTT. Its translation: CASRDGTQYNSPLHF.

CDR3 sequence: CASSLGTGENIQYF. DNA of the CDR3: TGTGCCAGCTCACTCGGGACAGGGGAGAACATTCAGTACTTC. The gene calls are TRBV18 and TRBJ2-4; 10 bases are a match to TRBD1. The V segment lost 4 bases and the J segment 7 bases; nucleotides outside the gene matches: 4. Germline V lookup: CDR1 KGHSH, CDR2 LQKENI. The CDR3 has 14 residues. The variable domain in full, completed from reference TRBV18 and TRBJ2-4, reads NAGVMQNPRHLVRRRGQEARLRCSPMKGHSHVYWYRQLPEEGLKFMVYLQKENIIDESGMPKERFSAEFPKEGPSILRIQQVVRGDSAAYFCASSLGTGENIQYFGAGTRLSVL.